One sample yielded the 15 T cell receptor beta chains listed below, sequenced in a study of PD-1 blockade in classical Hodgkin lymphoma. There was relapse after autologous stem cell transplantation in every patient, and there was variation in brentuximab vedotin exposure. Using immunoSEQ multiplex PCR, the repertoire was profiled, and TCRdb retains in-frame clones only, with some absent. The sample carries some 150,000 clones, approximately 72% recorded once. The sample here was peripheral blood mononuclear cells (PBMCs), taken before the second cycle of nivolumab. The receptors were sampled from a human donor with classical Hodgkin lymphoma.

V gene TRBV23-1 combines with J gene TRBJ2-7; possible D gene TRBD1, 5 bases. TRBV23-1 is recorded as an ORF, its role being uncertain. Between the trimmed V and J ends, which lost 0 bases and 3 bases, there was a span of 18 bases. The length of the CDR3 is 17 residues. In DNA, the CDR3 is TGCGCCAGCAGTCAATCACGACAGAAAGGCCTTCGCTACGAGCAGTACTTC. This encodes CASSQSRQKGLRYEQYF.

This rearrangement joins TRBV7-9 to TRBJ2-2, with unresolved D. The V end lost 7 bases, the J end lost 6 bases, and 18 bases lay between the germline ends. Germline V gene lookup returns CDR1 SEHNR and CDR2 FQNEAQ (reference sequence). The CDR3 is 15 residues long. CDR3 protein: CASTLGLHPAGELFF. The CDR3 nucleotides are TGTGCCAGCACCCTCGGCCTACACCCGGCCGGGGAGCTGTTTTTT.

The V call is TRBV5-5, the J call TRBJ1-4; 9 bases line up with TRBD1. The CDR3 runs to 16 residues. V dropped 0 bases and J dropped 2; count of bases not matched to a gene: 2. Per the germline V gene, CDR1 is SGHKS and CDR2 is YYEKEE (reference sequence). The CDR3 sequence is CASSLGGTGTNEKLFF. CDR3 coding DNA: TGTGCCAGCAGCTTGGGTGGGACAGGGACTAATGAAAAACTGTTTTTT.

The genes are TRBV5-1 and TRBJ2-1; D is possibly TRBD2 (5 bases). The CDR3 contains 15 residues. The V gene's germline CDR1 is SGHRS and CDR2 YFSETQ. The V and J ends lost 0 bases and 8 bases respectively, with 15 bases between them. The CDR3 spells CASSLDWEGSDEQFF. Here the CDR3 DNA reads TGCGCCAGCAGCTTGGATTGGGAAGGGAGCGATGAGCAGTTCTTC.

The chain combines TRBV5-1 with TRBJ2-2; D might be TRBD1 (6 bases). Germline values: CDR1 SGHRS, CDR2 YFSETQ. The ends were cut back, 3 bases at V and 3 bases at J, with 6 bases in the middle. This CDR3 contains 13 residues. CDR3 bases: TGCGCCAGCAGCTCAGGGGACACCGGGGAGCTGTTTTTT. Its protein product is CASSSGDTGELFF.

The chain couples TRBV7-3 to TRBJ2-3, with TRBD1 as a possible D gene (8 bases). The length of the CDR3 is 15 residues. V lost 5 bases and J 2 bases, leaving 14 bases between the germline ends. From germline, CDR1 is SGHTA and CDR2 FQGTGA. The CDR3 DNA sequence: TGTGCCAGCAGCCGGACAGGGAGGGTCACAGATACGCAGTATTTT. Its protein product is CASSRTGRVTDTQYF.

The chain is built from TRBV2 and TRBJ1-1; D not resolved. The CDR3 sequence is 14 residues long. V was clipped by 3 bases and J by 6 bases, with 14 bases between them. Germline assignment: CDR1 SNHLY and CDR2 FYNNEI. Here the CDR3 DNA reads TGTGCCAGCAGTGATGGTGGATCGGTCGCTGAAGCTTTCTTT. Encoded protein: CASSDGGSVAEAFF.

The J gene is TRBJ2-3, the V gene TRBV2; D is unresolved. The CDR3 runs to 13 residues. The V end lost 7 bases, the J end lost 1 base, and 9 bases lay between the germline ends. The V gene's germline CDR1 is SNHLY and CDR2 FYNNEI. The DNA of the CDR3 is TGTGCCAGCACCTCGACACGCACAGATACGCAGTATTTT. Protein product: CASTSTRTDTQYF.

This rearrangement joins TRBV5-1 to TRBJ2-1; TRBD2 agrees at 13 bases. The germline V gene has CDR1 SGHRS and CDR2 YFSETQ. J lost 8 bases, V lost 4 bases, and 15 bases had no gene match. The CDR3 length is 18 residues. CDR3 DNA sequence: TGCGCCAGCAGCGAACTAGCGGGAGGGCCGGTGGATTGGGATGAGCAGTTCTTC. The encoded protein is CASSELAGGPVDWDEQFF. The full variable domain, in which reference TRBV5-1 and TRBJ2-1 provide the parts outside the CDR3, is KAGVTQTPRYLIKTRGQQVTLSCSPISGHRSVSWYQQTPGQGLQFLFEYFSETQRNKGNFPGRFSGRQFSNSRSEMNVSTLELGDSALYLCASSELAGGPVDWDEQFFGPGTRLTVL.

This clone was recorded a few times. The chain recombines TRBV15 with TRBJ2-3; tentative D call: TRBD2 (5 bases). Germline V gene lookup returns CDR1 LNHNV and CDR2 YYDKDF (reference sequence). This CDR3 comprises 15 residues. Trimming removed 4 bases at V and 2 bases at J, with 13 bases between. The CDR3 region is CATSKPSGNTDTQYF. The CDR3 DNA reads as TGTGCCACCAGCAAGCCCAGCGGAAACACAGATACGCAGTATTTT.

The chain carries TRBV19 and TRBJ2-3; the D gene is possibly TRBD2 (5 bases). The V gene's germline CDR1 is LNHDA and CDR2 SQIVND (reference sequence). V lost 8 bases to trimming and J lost 2 bases, with 11 bases between them. The CDR3 loop spans 13 amino acids. The CDR3 loop reads CASRREFTDTQYF. In DNA form, the CDR3 reads TGTGCCAGTCGAAGGGAGTTCACAGATACGCAGTATTTT. Drawing the rest from reference TRBV19 and TRBJ2-3, the complete variable domain is DGGITQSPKYLFRKEGQNVTLSCEQNLNHDAMYWYRQDPGQGLRLIYYSQIVNDFQKGDIAEGYSVSREKKESFPLTVTSAQKNPTAFYLCASRREFTDTQYFGPGTRLTVL.

This clone has a handful of counts. V and J are TRBV9 and TRBJ2-1; TRBD2 aligns across 12 bases. The CDR3 runs 16 residues. Germline lookup yields CDR1 SGDLS and CDR2 YYNGEE. V was clipped by 4 bases and J by 6 bases; unmatched bases: 8. The CDR3 DNA follows: TGTGCCAGCAGCTCAAAACTAGCGGGAGGAATCAATGAGCAGTTCTTC. This translates into CASSSKLAGGINEQFF. Supplemented by reference TRBV9 and TRBJ2-1, the full variable domain reads DSGVTQTPKHLITATGQRVTLRCSPRSGDLSVYWYQQSLDQGLQFLIQYYNGEERAKGNILERFSAQQFPDLHSELNLSSLELGDSALYFCASSSKLAGGINEQFFGPGTRLTVL.

The chain joins TRBV4-1 to TRBJ1-2; TRBD1 might be the D (6 bases). Looked up from germline, CDR1 is MGHRA and CDR2 is YSYEKL. CDR3 size: 15 residues. With 4 bases removed from V and 4 bases from J, the gap between germline ends came to 16 bases. The CDR3 DNA sequence: TGCGCCAGCAGCCTCAACAGGGAGGTTCCCTATGGCTACACCTTC. This codes for CASSLNREVPYGYTF.

The CDR3 DNA reads TGTGCCAGCAGCTTAGTCCAGGGTGGCGCAGATGGCTACACCTTC. Translation: CASSLVQGGADGYTF. The chain employs TRBV7-6 and TRBJ1-2, with D perhaps TRBD1 (5 bases). Trimming shortened V by 1 base and J by 6 bases, and 15 bases separated the two germline ends. The CDR3 is 15 amino acids. In germline, CDR1 is SGHVS, CDR2 FNYEAQ. Variable domain in full (rest from reference TRBV7-6 and TRBJ1-2): GAGVSQSPRYKVTKRGQDVALRCDPISGHVSLYWYRQALGQGPEFLTYFNYEAQQDKSGLPNDRFSAERPEGSISTLTIQRTEQRDSAMYRCASSLVQGGADGYTFGSGTRLTVV.

The chain employs TRBV6-5 and TRBJ2-1; D is unresolved. CDR3 length equals 13 residues. Germline V gene data show CDR1 as MNHEY and CDR2 as SVGAGI. V lost 10 bases and J lost 0, with 10 bases in between. The CDR3 region has the DNA TGTGCCACCCAGGATAGCTCCTACAATGAGCAGTTCTTC. Translation: CATQDSSYNEQFF.